Sequencing of this T cell receptor (beta chain) was carried out in a study of T cell changes during pregnancy in multiple sclerosis. The CDR3 extends over 15 amino acids. Trimming took 4 bases from V and 4 from J, leaving 16 bases between them. Looked up from germline, CDR1 is KGHSH and CDR2 is LQKENI. This table comes from immunoSEQ multiplex PCR, and its TCRdb copy is limited to in-frame clones, with some not included. The table shows tens of thousands of clones, with about 94% occurring only once. This clone was picked up one time. The receptor was isolated from a female donor with multiple sclerosis, enrolled in a pregnancy study. The rearrangement links TRBV18 to TRBJ1-1, with no clear D. The sequencing here drew on peripheral blood, taken in the third trimester of pregnancy. CDR3 DNA: TGTGCCAGCTCACGGGTGGATCGAGGCGGCACTGAAGCTTTCTTT. Translation gives CASSRVDRGGTEAFF.